The sample holds one count of the clone carrying this TCR beta chain. What it recognizes is unknown. Possible read error: a much larger clone is one base away. The germline V and J ends were trimmed by 3 bases and 3 bases, with 11 bases remaining between them. CDR3 length: 15 residues. Germline CDR1 is SGHTA and CDR2 is FQGNSA. This entry comes from a study of T cells after yellow fever vaccination. Study outcomes and limitations: Abundant clonotypes from the bulk population could contaminate FACS-sorted repertoires. After the booster, 96% of CD4 and about nine tenths of CD8 primary-response clones were re-detected. Clonotypes appearing in both CD4 and CD8 compartments existed, and their share was small.

By 5'RACE template switching, TCR cDNA was produced, with a universal primer site and UMIs added in the process. TCRdb itself ran the 5' RACE reads through MiXCR, one entry per CDR3 protein. The sample has roughly 150,000 distinct CDR3 sequences, approximately 7.7% seen once. The TCR originated in a man aged 25-45 years who received the YFV17D yellow fever vaccine. The rearrangement joins TRBV7-2 to TRBJ2-2; D is undetermined. The sample consisted of CD4+ T cells sorted from PBMCs, taken 5 days after the yellow fever booster vaccination. The CDR3 DNA sequence: TGTGCCAGCAGCTTCGCGACACTTCACACCGGGGAGCTGTTTTTT. Protein product: CASSFATLHTGELFF.